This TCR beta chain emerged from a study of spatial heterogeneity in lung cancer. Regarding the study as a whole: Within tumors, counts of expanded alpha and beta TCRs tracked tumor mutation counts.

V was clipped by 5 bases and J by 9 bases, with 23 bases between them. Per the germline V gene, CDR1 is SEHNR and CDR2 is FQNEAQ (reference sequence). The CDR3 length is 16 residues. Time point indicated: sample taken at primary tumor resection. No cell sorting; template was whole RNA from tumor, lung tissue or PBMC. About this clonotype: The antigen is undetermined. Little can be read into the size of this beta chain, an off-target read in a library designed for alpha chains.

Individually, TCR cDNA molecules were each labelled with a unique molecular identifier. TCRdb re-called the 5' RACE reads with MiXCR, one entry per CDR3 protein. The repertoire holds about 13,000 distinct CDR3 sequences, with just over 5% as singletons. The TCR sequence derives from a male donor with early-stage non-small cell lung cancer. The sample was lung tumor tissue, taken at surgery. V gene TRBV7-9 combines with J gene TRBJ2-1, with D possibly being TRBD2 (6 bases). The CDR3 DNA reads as TGTGCCAGCAGCCCGAGGAATCGGGATTCCGGGGGTGAGCAGTTCTTC. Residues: CASSPRNRDSGGEQFF. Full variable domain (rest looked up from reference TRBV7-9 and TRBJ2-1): DTGVSQNPRHKITKRGQNVTFRCDPISEHNRLYWYRQTLGQGPEFLTYFQNEAQLEKSRLLSDRFSAERPKGSFSTLEIQRTEQGDSAMYLCASSPRNRDSGGEQFFGPGTRLTVL.